The 15 T cell receptor beta chains presented below share a single source sample, sequenced in a study of CD8 T cells in Susac syndrome. Reverse transcription used about 0.45 to 1 ug RNA and random hexamers. TCRdb re-analysed the immunoSEQ multiplex PCR reads in MiXCR, keeping a single row per CDR3 protein. The table lists some 99,000 distinct CDR3 sequences, about 95% of them singletons. The sample consisted of CD4+ T cells from PBMCs. These receptors originate from a human donor with Susac syndrome.

This clonotype was detected only once. The chain is built from TRBV6-6 and TRBJ1-2; D possibly corresponds to TRBD1 (6 bases). CDR3 length: 12 amino acids. V gave up 7 bases and J gave up 8 bases, with 14 bases separating them. The germline V gene has CDR1 MNHNY and CDR2 SVGAGI (reference sequence). The CDR3: CASTPTGIGYTF. Here the CDR3 DNA reads TGTGCCAGCACCCCGACAGGAATCGGCTACACCTTC.

The chain links TRBV7-8 to TRBJ2-5, with 7 positions matching TRBD1. From germline, CDR1 is SGHVS and CDR2 FQNEAQ. The CDR3 extends over 15 amino acids. After removal of 4 bases from V and 3 bases from J, the junction contained 8 bases not matched to a gene. The CDR3 reads CASSSQTGPEETQYF. As DNA, the CDR3 is TGTGCCAGCAGCTCCCAGACAGGGCCAGAAGAGACCCAGTACTTC.

This clonotype showed up just a few times. This CDR3 reads CSASSGQYNQPQHF. Written as DNA, the CDR3 is TGCAGTGCTAGTTCTGGACAATATAATCAGCCCCAGCATTTT. The rearrangement links TRBV20-1 to TRBJ1-5, with D tentatively TRBD1 (5 bases). Germline CDR1 and CDR2: DFQATT and SNEGSKA (reference sequence). V lost 3 bases and J lost 4, with 13 bases in between. The CDR3 spans 14 residues.

V is TRBV27 and J is TRBJ1-5; 10 bases fit TRBD1. The CDR3 has 18 residues. Per germline, CDR1 MNHEY and CDR2 SMNVEV (reference sequence). V trimming: 6 bases; J trimming: 2 bases; junction bases outside the gene matches: 13. The DNA for the CDR3 is TGTGCCAGCAGCATACGTGGGGACAGGGGTAGCGGCAATCAGCCCCAGCATTTT. Encoded protein: CASSIRGDRGSGNQPQHF.

The chain joins TRBV30 to TRBJ2-3; unclear D gene. This CDR3 spans 13 amino acids. Germline V CDR1 and CDR2: GTSNPN, SVGIG (reference sequence). Between the trimmed V and J ends, which lost 5 bases and 2 bases, there was a span of 11 bases. CDR3 in amino acids: CAWDREFTDTQYF. The CDR3 nucleotides read TGTGCCTGGGATCGAGAGTTCACAGATACGCAGTATTTT.

The chain couples TRBV27 to TRBJ2-3; D perhaps matches TRBD2 (5 bases). V was pared by 1 base and J by 0 bases, with 11 bases between. This CDR3 spans 16 amino acids. Germline V CDR1 and CDR2: MNHEY, SMNVEV (reference sequence). CDR3 sequence (DNA): TGTGCCAGCAGTTTATTGTCCGGGGTTAGCACAGATACGCAGTATTTT. Its translation is CASSLLSGVSTDTQYF.

The chain joins TRBV28 to TRBJ1-1; D is perhaps TRBD1 (5 bases). CDR3 length equals 16 residues. V lost 3 bases and J 1 base, leaving 15 bases between the germline ends. Per the germline V gene, CDR1 is MDHEN and CDR2 is SYDVKM. Here the CDR3 DNA reads TGTGCCAGCAGTTTCCGCGCAGGGATCAGGAACACTGAAGCTTTCTTT. As protein: CASSFRAGIRNTEAFF.

The J gene is TRBJ2-7, the V gene TRBV15, with 9 bases lining up with TRBD1. The V gene's germline CDR1 is LNHNV and CDR2 YYDKDF (reference sequence). The V and J ends lost 0 bases and 9 bases, in that order; junction bases with no gene match: 9. The CDR3 totals 15 residues. CDR3 amino acids: CATSRDRGQGSGQYF. The CDR3 DNA follows: TGTGCCACCAGCAGAGATAGGGGACAGGGATCTGGGCAGTACTTC.

The chain uses TRBV2 and TRBJ2-6; 7 bases are shared with TRBD1. The CDR3 is 15 amino acids. Germline-derived CDR1 and CDR2 are SNHLY and FYNNEI. The ends lost 4 bases at V and 3 bases at J; junction bases unmatched: 3. CDR3 nucleotide sequence: TGTGCCAGCAGTGCGTCAGGGGGTGGGGCCAACGTCCTGACTTTC. This gives the protein CASSASGGGANVLTF.

The CDR3 sequence: CAGLNDYGYTF. The CDR3 coding sequence is TGTGCCGGACTTAATGACTATGGCTACACCTTC. This chain uses TRBV28 with TRBJ1-2; D gene unclear. V was pared by 11 bases and J by 3 bases, with 10 bases between. CDR3 length equals 11 residues. Germline CDR1 and CDR2: MDHEN and SYDVKM.

The rearrangement uses TRBV9 and TRBJ1-2; D is ambiguous. CDR1 and CDR2 from the germline V gene are SGDLS and YYNGEE. The CDR3 has 14 amino acids. Trimming cost V 6 bases and J 4 bases, with 16 bases left between them. DNA of the CDR3: TGTGCCAGCACCCGGGGTGAGGGCCCCTATGGCTACACCTTC. This gives the protein CASTRGEGPYGYTF.

The chain recombines TRBV25-1 with TRBJ1-1, with 8 bases identical to TRBD1. Unmatched junction bases numbered 12, after V lost 7 bases and J lost 11 bases. This CDR3 comprises 13 residues. CDR1 is MGHDK and CDR2 is SYGVNS in the germline V gene. The CDR3 reads CASTRAGTGAAFF. DNA for the CDR3: TGTGCCAGCACCCGAGCAGGGACAGGCGCTGCTTTCTTT.

This chain connects TRBV30 to TRBJ2-4; 9 bases align to TRBD1. The CDR3 is 14 amino acids. V trimming: 2 bases; J trimming: 5 bases; junction bases outside the gene matches: 4. Germline values: CDR1 GTSNPN, CDR2 SVGIG (reference sequence). The CDR3 reads CAWSKGQGENIQYF. CDR3 DNA sequence: TGTGCCTGGAGTAAGGGACAGGGTGAAAACATTCAGTACTTC.

The chain combines TRBV29-1 with TRBJ2-3; the D is unclear. With 4 bases removed from V and 1 base from J, the gap between germline ends came to 9 bases. This CDR3 is 13 amino acids long. From germline, CDR1 is SQVTM and CDR2 ANQGSEA. The CDR3 protein is CSVVLAGTDTQYF. For the CDR3, the DNA is TGCAGCGTTGTGTTAGCTGGCACAGATACGCAGTATTTT.

In this sample, this clonotype turned up once. V and J are TRBV11-2 and TRBJ1-2, with D possibly TRBD1 on 6 matching bases. V shed 5 bases and J shed 7 bases, with 11 bases lying between them. The CDR3 runs 12 residues. Germline V lookup: CDR1 SGHAT, CDR2 FQNNGV. The CDR3 sequence: CASSIQGLGYTF. CDR3 sequence (DNA): TGTGCCAGCAGCATTCAGGGGCTTGGCTACACCTTC.